This TCR beta chain was profiled in a study of T cell responses to AZD1222 COVID-19 vaccine (dated by TCRdb to the early 2020s). Regarding the complete study: AZD1222 recipients given second doses at about 4 weeks or at about 12 weeks were pooled, since spike-specific TCR depth and breadth were not found to differ between the two schedules. TCR sequencing covered 230 or so trial participants: around 210 given two doses of AZD1222 and 26 given two doses of MenACWY control vaccine. Enrollment into the trials was organized by age into subgroups of 18-55, 56-69 and 70-plus years, and those subgroups contained 148, 28 and 57 TCR-sequenced participants, respectively. General study outcomes and caveats: After two AZD1222 doses, spike-specific TCR breadth and depth were significantly higher than at day 0 and than in MenACWY recipients. Because no day 14 peak-response samples were available, the repertoires could be characterized only after the peak T cell response. Conclusions about previously exposed vaccinees were limited because only a handful of AZD1222 recipients were SARS-CoV-2 seropositive at baseline. Participants were mostly white British and included more females than males, and it was suggested by the authors that clonal diversity may have been underestimated. The 56-69-year group was small, and its depth increase did not reach significance, likely because of low power. Reportedly, almost half of the unique spike-specific TCRs recognized epitopes lying outside the regions that are mutated in the B.1.351 and B.1.1.7 variants. The vaccine-associated CD4 TCRs covered the entire spike protein, and the dominant responses fell in regions 160-218 and 743-854.

The CDR3 regions of human TCRbeta chains were subjected to immunosequencing. The published analysis was carried out like this. Repertoire TCRs were matched against a reference library of SARS-CoV-2-specific TCRs generated with the MIRA antigen-specificity platform. Breadth meant the fraction of unique TCRs that were SARS-CoV-2-associated, whereas depth meant the fraction of total T cells that were SARS-CoV-2-associated. Using the MIRA data, each spike-specific TCR was assigned both to the spike region to which the TCR was reactive and to a CD4 or CD8 class. Log10-transformed breadth and depth values were compared by one-way ANOVA with Sidak's multiple comparisons tests. TCRdb limited this immuneACCESS table to in-frame rearrangements with V and J called. A share of clones is missing; checked studies link under half to unresolved V genes, and the rest is unexplained. The V and J calls and clone size come from that table; D and trimming were worked out from the DNA. This sample holds 75,000 to 95,000 clones; approximately 91% were observed only once. The ten largest clones take up about a tenth of the sample.

Turning to this clone: This receptor's antigen is unknown. Qualities for individual bases were not recorded, and no much larger clone is one base off.

This sample's time point label indicates: baseline before first vaccination. Samples from vaccinated people were obtained from the UK trials COV001 and COV002, which included a single-blind randomized controlled phase 2/3 trial of AZD1222 (ChAdOx1 nCoV-19) in healthy adults. For TCRbeta chain sequencing, PBMC samples were collected from trial participants at day 0 and at day 28 after the second dose. The cysteine opens and the phenylalanine closes a CDR3 of 13 amino acids. Just the 39-base CDR3 DNA is kept, in frame starting at base 1. Trimming costs V 5 bases and J 0 bases, and their ends lie 8 bases apart. Reading the germline V gene gives CDR1 SGHNT and CDR2 YENEEA.

The rearranged segments are TRBV11-3 and TRBJ2-7; TRBD2 is possibly the D segment (5 matching bases). This material consisted of peripheral blood, taken on day 0 of AZD1222 vaccination. This receptor was taken from an adult in good health. The CDR3: CASSLGSSYEQYF. The sequenced DNA is TGTGCCAGCAGCCTAGGGAGCTCCTACGAGCAGTACTTC.